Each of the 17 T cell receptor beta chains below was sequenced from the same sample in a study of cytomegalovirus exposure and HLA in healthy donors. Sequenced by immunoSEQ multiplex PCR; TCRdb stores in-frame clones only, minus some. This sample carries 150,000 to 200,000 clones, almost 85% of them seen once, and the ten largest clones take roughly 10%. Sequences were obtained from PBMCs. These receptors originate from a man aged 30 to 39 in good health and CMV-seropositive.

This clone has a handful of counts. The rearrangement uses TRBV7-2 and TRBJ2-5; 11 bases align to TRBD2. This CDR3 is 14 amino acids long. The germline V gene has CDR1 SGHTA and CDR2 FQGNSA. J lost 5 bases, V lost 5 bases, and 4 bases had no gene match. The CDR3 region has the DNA TGTGCCAGCAGCCGACTAGCGGGATTGGAGACCCAGTACTTC. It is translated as CASSRLAGLETQYF.

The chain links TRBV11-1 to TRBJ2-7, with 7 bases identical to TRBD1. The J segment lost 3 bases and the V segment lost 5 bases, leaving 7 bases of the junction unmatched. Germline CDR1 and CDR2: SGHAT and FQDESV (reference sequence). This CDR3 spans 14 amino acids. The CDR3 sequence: CASSRDRESYEQYF. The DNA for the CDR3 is TGTGCCAGCAGCCGGGACAGAGAGAGCTACGAGCAGTACTTC.

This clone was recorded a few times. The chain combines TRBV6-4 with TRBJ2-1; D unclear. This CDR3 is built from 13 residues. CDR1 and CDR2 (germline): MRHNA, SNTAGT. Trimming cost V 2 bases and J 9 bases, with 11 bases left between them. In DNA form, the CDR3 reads TGTGCCAGCAGTGACCTGTCATCAGGTGAGCAGTTCTTC. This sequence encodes CASSDLSSGEQFF.

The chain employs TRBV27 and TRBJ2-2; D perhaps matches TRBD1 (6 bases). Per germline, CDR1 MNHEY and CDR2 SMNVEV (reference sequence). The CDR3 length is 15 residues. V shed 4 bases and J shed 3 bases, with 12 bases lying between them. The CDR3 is CASSSLGADTGELFF. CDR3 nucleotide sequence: TGTGCCAGCAGTTCCCTGGGGGCTGACACCGGGGAGCTGTTTTTT.

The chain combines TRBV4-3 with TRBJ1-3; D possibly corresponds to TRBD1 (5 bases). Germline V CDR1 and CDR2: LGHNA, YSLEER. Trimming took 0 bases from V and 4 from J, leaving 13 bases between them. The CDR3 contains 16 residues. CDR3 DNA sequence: TGCGCCAGCAGCCAAGAATTAGGGGCCCTGGGAAACACCATATATTTT. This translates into CASSQELGALGNTIYF.

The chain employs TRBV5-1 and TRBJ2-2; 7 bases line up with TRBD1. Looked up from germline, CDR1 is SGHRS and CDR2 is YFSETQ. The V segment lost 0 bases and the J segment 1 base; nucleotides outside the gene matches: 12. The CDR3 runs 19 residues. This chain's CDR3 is CASSLVLVAGTVNTGELFF. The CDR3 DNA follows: TGCGCCAGCAGCTTGGTCCTGGTGGCCGGGACAGTGAACACCGGGGAGCTGTTTTTT. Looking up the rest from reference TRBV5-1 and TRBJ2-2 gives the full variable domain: KAGVTQTPRYLIKTRGQQVTLSCSPISGHRSVSWYQQTPGQGLQFLFEYFSETQRNKGNFPGRFSGRQFSNSRSEMNVSTLELGDSALYLCASSLVLVAGTVNTGELFFGEGSRLTVL.

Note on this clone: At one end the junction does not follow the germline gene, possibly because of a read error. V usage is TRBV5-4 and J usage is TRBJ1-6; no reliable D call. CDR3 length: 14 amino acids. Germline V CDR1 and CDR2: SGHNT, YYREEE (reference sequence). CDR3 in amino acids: CASSQESGNSPLHF. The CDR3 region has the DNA TGCGCCAGCAGCCAAGAATCCGGGAATTCACCCCTCCACTTT.

CDR3 nucleotides: TGTGCCAGCAGCTTAGATTCCGCGACAGATACGCAGTATTTT. It yields the protein CASSLDSATDTQYF. This chain connects TRBV7-9 to TRBJ2-3, with D uncertain. V lost 1 base and J lost 3, with 8 bases in between. Germline V gives CDR1 SEHNR, CDR2 FQNEAQ (reference sequence). The CDR3 runs to 14 residues.

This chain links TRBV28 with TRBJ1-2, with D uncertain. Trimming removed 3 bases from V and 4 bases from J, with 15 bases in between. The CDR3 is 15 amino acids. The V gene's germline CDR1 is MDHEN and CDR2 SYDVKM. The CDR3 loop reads CASSLGGSAGYGYTF. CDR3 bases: TGTGCCAGCAGTTTGGGCGGGTCAGCTGGCTATGGCTACACCTTC.

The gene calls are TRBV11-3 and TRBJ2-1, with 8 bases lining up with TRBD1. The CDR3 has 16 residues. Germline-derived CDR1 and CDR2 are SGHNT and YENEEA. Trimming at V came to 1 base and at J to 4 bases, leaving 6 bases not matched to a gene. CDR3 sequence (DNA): TGTGCCAGCAGCTTAGCGGGGACAGGAGTATACAATGAGCAGTTCTTC. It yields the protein CASSLAGTGVYNEQFF.

CDR3 amino acids: CSGKRGGGTDTQYF. As DNA, the CDR3 is TGCAGCGGCAAGCGCGGGGGAGGCACAGATACGCAGTATTTT. This chain uses TRBV29-1 with TRBJ2-3, with TRBD2 matching over 7 bases. CDR1 and CDR2 from the germline V gene are SQVTM and ANQGSEA. This CDR3 spans 14 amino acids. V was pared by 7 bases and J by 1 base, with 8 bases of the junction left unmatched.

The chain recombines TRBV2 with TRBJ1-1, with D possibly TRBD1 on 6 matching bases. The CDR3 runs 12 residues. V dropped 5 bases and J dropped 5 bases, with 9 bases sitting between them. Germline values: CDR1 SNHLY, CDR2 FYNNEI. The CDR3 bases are TGTGCCAGCAGTCCTCAGGGGACTGAAGCTTTCTTT. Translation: CASSPQGTEAFF.

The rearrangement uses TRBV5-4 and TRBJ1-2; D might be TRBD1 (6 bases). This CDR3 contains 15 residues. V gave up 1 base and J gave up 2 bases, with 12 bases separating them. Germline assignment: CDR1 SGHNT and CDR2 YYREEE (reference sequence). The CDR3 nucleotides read TGTGCCAGCAGCTTGTGGTTAGGACAGAACTATGGCTACACCTTC. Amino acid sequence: CASSLWLGQNYGYTF.

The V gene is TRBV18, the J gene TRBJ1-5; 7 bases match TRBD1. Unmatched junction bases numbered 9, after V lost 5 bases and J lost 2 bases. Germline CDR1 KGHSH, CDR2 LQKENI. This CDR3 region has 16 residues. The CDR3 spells CASSGQQGYGNQPQHF. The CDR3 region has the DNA TGTGCCAGCTCAGGCCAACAGGGGTACGGCAATCAGCCCCAGCATTTT.

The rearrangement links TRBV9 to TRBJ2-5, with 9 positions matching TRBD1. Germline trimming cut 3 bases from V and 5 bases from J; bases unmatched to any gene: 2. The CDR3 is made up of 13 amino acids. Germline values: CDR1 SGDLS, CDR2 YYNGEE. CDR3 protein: CASSGDREETQYF. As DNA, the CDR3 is TGTGCCAGCAGCGGGGACAGGGAGGAGACCCAGTACTTC.

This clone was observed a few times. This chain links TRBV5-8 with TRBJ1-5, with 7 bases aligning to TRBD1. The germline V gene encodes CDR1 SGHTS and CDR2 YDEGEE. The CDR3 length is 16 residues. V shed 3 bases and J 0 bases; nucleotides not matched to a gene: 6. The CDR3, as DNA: TGTGCCAGCAGCTCAGGGACAGATTATAGCAATCAGCCCCAGCATTTT. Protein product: CASSSGTDYSNQPQHF.

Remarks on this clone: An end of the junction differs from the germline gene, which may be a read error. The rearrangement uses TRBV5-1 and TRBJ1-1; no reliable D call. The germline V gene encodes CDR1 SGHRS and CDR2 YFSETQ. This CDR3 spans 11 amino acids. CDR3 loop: CASSANAEAFF. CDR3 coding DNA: TGCGCCAGCAGCGCGAACGCTGAAGCTTTCTTT. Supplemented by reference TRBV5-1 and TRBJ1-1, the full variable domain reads KAGVTQTPRYLIKTRGQQVTLSCSPISGHRSVSWYQQTPGQGLQFLFEYFSETQRNKGNFPGRFSGRQFSNSRSEMNVSTLELGDSALYLCASSANAEAFFGQGTRLTVV.